This is a list of T cell receptor beta chains from one sample in a study of cytomegalovirus exposure and HLA in healthy donors. TCRdb keeps only in-frame clones here, not all; method: immunoSEQ multiplex PCR. Of around 91,000 clones in the sample, around 64% were seen once. Sequences were obtained from PBMCs. The receptor source for this set is a human donor in good health. Both conserved end residues are part of each CDR3. Each record gives: J gene, CDR3 length, clone size, D gene, V gene, CDR3 protein, CDR3 DNA. A D gene is named only where the DNA matches it firmly. Only some rows state a clone size, as once, few, many or a class for expanded clones.

j_call: TRBJ1-5; cdr3_length: 14; clone_size: once; d_call: NA; v_call: TRBV2; cdr3_aa: CASSEGRGNQPQHF; cdr3_nt: TGTGCCAGCAGTGAAGGCAGGGGCAATCAGCCCCAGCATTTT
j_call: TRBJ2-3; cdr3_length: 15; clone_size: NA; d_call: TRBD2; v_call: TRBV30; cdr3_aa: CAWGYSGGGTDTQYF; cdr3_nt: TGTGCCTGGGGATATAGCGGGGGGGGCACAGATACGCAGTATTTT
j_call: TRBJ2-1; cdr3_length: 17; clone_size: few; d_call: TRBD2; v_call: TRBV12-5; cdr3_aa: CASGLYAARAGDNEQFF; cdr3_nt: TGTGCTAGTGGTTTGTATGCCGCACGAGCGGGGGACAATGAGCAGTTCTTC
j_call: TRBJ2-2; cdr3_length: 14; clone_size: NA; d_call: TRBD1; v_call: TRBV2; cdr3_aa: CASSGTGGVGELFF; cdr3_nt: TGTGCCAGCAGTGGGACAGGGGGCGTGGGGGAGCTGTTTTTT
j_call: TRBJ1-2; cdr3_length: 14; clone_size: NA; d_call: NA; v_call: TRBV6-6; cdr3_aa: CASSYGGIDYGYTF; cdr3_nt: TGTGCCAGCAGTTACGGGGGCATCGACTATGGCTACACCTTC
j_call: TRBJ2-3; cdr3_length: 13; clone_size: NA; d_call: NA; v_call: TRBV6-5; cdr3_aa: CASSYSSADTQYF; cdr3_nt: TGTGCCAGCAGTTACTCGTCGGCAGATACGCAGTATTTT
j_call: TRBJ1-1; cdr3_length: 14; clone_size: few; d_call: NA; v_call: TRBV5-1; cdr3_aa: CASSLGAVNTEAFF; cdr3_nt: TGCGCCAGCAGCTTGGGGGCAGTGAACACTGAAGCTTTCTTT
j_call: TRBJ1-1; cdr3_length: 13; clone_size: NA; d_call: NA; v_call: TRBV30; cdr3_aa: CASGGAMNTEAFF; cdr3_nt: TGTGCGTCGGGAGGGGCCATGAACACTGAAGCTTTCTTT
j_call: TRBJ2-3; cdr3_length: 14; clone_size: few; d_call: TRBD2; v_call: TRBV2; cdr3_aa: CASSPGTSVDTQYF; cdr3_nt: TGTGCCAGCAGTCCCGGGACTAGCGTCGATACGCAGTATTTT
j_call: TRBJ1-1; cdr3_length: 12; clone_size: NA; d_call: NA; v_call: TRBV6-5; cdr3_aa: CASRRGNTEAFF; cdr3_nt: TGTGCCAGCAGGCGCGGGAACACTGAAGCTTTCTTT
j_call: TRBJ2-1; cdr3_length: 16; clone_size: few; d_call: NA; v_call: TRBV9; cdr3_aa: CASSVEPTEVYNEQFF; cdr3_nt: TGTGCCAGCAGCGTAGAACCTACGGAGGTCTACAATGAGCAGTTCTTC
j_call: TRBJ1-1; cdr3_length: 15; clone_size: NA; d_call: TRBD1; v_call: TRBV2; cdr3_aa: CASTRGQVMNTEAFF; cdr3_nt: TGTGCCAGCACGCGTGGACAGGTCATGAACACTGAAGCTTTCTTT
j_call: TRBJ2-5; cdr3_length: 15; clone_size: NA; d_call: NA; v_call: TRBV7-2; cdr3_aa: CASKTGGPFQETQYF; cdr3_nt: TGTGCCAGCAAGACAGGAGGCCCTTTCCAAGAGACCCAGTACTTC
j_call: TRBJ1-1; cdr3_length: 13; clone_size: NA; d_call: NA; v_call: TRBV7-7; cdr3_aa: CASSLDTDTEAFF; cdr3_nt: TGTGCTAGCAGCCTCGACACCGACACTGAAGCTTTCTTT
j_call: TRBJ1-3; cdr3_length: 16; clone_size: NA; d_call: NA; v_call: TRBV6-6; cdr3_aa: CASMAASSSSGNTIYF; cdr3_nt: TGTGCCAGCATGGCGGCCTCTTCTAGCTCTGGAAACACCATATATTTT
j_call: TRBJ1-2; cdr3_length: 13; clone_size: few; d_call: NA; v_call: TRBV7-9; cdr3_aa: CASSLSPGVSNTF; cdr3_nt: TGTGCCAGCAGCTTAAGCCCCGGGGTGAGCAACACCTTC
j_call: TRBJ2-7; cdr3_length: 15; clone_size: NA; d_call: TRBD2; v_call: TRBV11-1; cdr3_aa: CASSLGLATTYEQYF; cdr3_nt: TGTGCCAGCAGCTTAGGACTAGCGACCACCTACGAGCAGTACTTC
j_call: TRBJ2-5; cdr3_length: 13; clone_size: NA; d_call: NA; v_call: TRBV11-1; cdr3_aa: CASSLGVLETQYF; cdr3_nt: TGTGCCAGCAGCTTGGGCGTCCTGGAGACCCAGTACTTC
j_call: TRBJ2-5; cdr3_length: 15; clone_size: NA; d_call: TRBD2; v_call: TRBV5-4; cdr3_aa: CASSLQRGSQETQYF; cdr3_nt: TGTGCCAGCAGCTTGCAGCGGGGGTCGCAAGAGACCCAGTACTTC
j_call: TRBJ1-1; cdr3_length: 15; clone_size: NA; d_call: TRBD1; v_call: TRBV5-1; cdr3_aa: CASSGGGAGNTEAFF; cdr3_nt: TGCGCCAGCAGCGGAGGGGGCGCGGGGAACACTGAAGCTTTCTTT
j_call: TRBJ1-2; cdr3_length: 14; clone_size: NA; d_call: NA; v_call: TRBV11-3; cdr3_aa: CASSLRSGLGGYTF; cdr3_nt: TGTGCCAGCAGCTTACGGAGCGGTCTGGGAGGCTACACCTTC
j_call: TRBJ2-7; cdr3_length: 15; clone_size: NA; d_call: TRBD1; v_call: TRBV9; cdr3_aa: CASSPRLGGRDEQYF; cdr3_nt: TGTGCCAGCAGCCCCCGATTAGGGGGCCGGGACGAGCAGTACTTC
j_call: TRBJ1-5; cdr3_length: 15; clone_size: few; d_call: TRBD1; v_call: TRBV6-1; cdr3_aa: CASSATGGVGQPQHF; cdr3_nt: TGTGCCAGCAGTGCCACAGGGGGGGTAGGTCAGCCCCAGCATTTT
j_call: TRBJ2-7; cdr3_length: 14; clone_size: NA; d_call: NA; v_call: TRBV5-1; cdr3_aa: CASSLTTDSYEQYF; cdr3_nt: TGCGCCAGCAGCCTTACGACAGACTCCTACGAGCAGTACTTC
j_call: TRBJ2-1; cdr3_length: 16; clone_size: NA; d_call: TRBD2; v_call: TRBV11-3; cdr3_aa: CASSLRTSGGVNEQFF; cdr3_nt: TGTGCCAGCAGCTTAAGGACTAGCGGGGGGGTAAATGAGCAGTTCTTC
j_call: TRBJ1-4; cdr3_length: 16; clone_size: few; d_call: NA; v_call: TRBV6-5; cdr3_aa: CASSYSIGEVGEKLFF; cdr3_nt: TGTGCCAGCAGTTACTCGATCGGGGAGGTTGGCGAAAAACTGTTTTTT
j_call: TRBJ2-5; cdr3_length: 15; clone_size: NA; d_call: NA; v_call: TRBV4-1; cdr3_aa: CASSPGALYQETQYF; cdr3_nt: TGCGCCAGCAGCCCAGGGGCCCTGTACCAAGAGACCCAGTACTTC
j_call: TRBJ2-5; cdr3_length: 14; clone_size: NA; d_call: NA; v_call: TRBV6-1; cdr3_aa: CASSGGQTEETQYF; cdr3_nt: TGTGCCAGCAGTGGCGGGCAGACCGAAGAGACCCAGTACTTC
j_call: TRBJ1-5; cdr3_length: 16; clone_size: NA; d_call: TRBD1; v_call: TRBV12-5; cdr3_aa: CASGLVRRTGRQPQHF; cdr3_nt: TGTGCTAGTGGTTTGGTACGCCGGACAGGACGTCAGCCCCAGCATTTT
j_call: TRBJ2-7; cdr3_length: 14; clone_size: NA; d_call: NA; v_call: TRBV19; cdr3_aa: CASSIKDSLYEQYF; cdr3_nt: TGTGCCAGTAGTATAAAGGACAGTCTATACGAGCAGTACTTC
j_call: TRBJ2-1; cdr3_length: 14; clone_size: NA; d_call: NA; v_call: TRBV18; cdr3_aa: CASSPPSFKLEQFF; cdr3_nt: TGTGCCAGCTCACCACCGAGTTTTAAGCTCGAGCAGTTCTTC
j_call: TRBJ1-5; cdr3_length: 16; clone_size: NA; d_call: TRBD1; v_call: TRBV7-2; cdr3_aa: CASSLAPTGVGQPQHF; cdr3_nt: TGTGCCAGCAGCTTAGCGCCCACAGGGGTTGGACAGCCCCAGCATTTT
j_call: TRBJ1-1; cdr3_length: 15; clone_size: NA; d_call: TRBD1; v_call: TRBV6-5; cdr3_aa: CASSSRGTGDTEAFF; cdr3_nt: TGTGCCAGCAGTTCGCGTGGGACAGGGGACACTGAAGCTTTCTTT
j_call: TRBJ1-1; cdr3_length: 14; clone_size: NA; d_call: NA; v_call: TRBV15; cdr3_aa: CATSRWGLDTEAFF; cdr3_nt: TGTGCCACCAGCAGATGGGGCCTAGACACTGAAGCTTTCTTT
j_call: TRBJ1-1; cdr3_length: 12; clone_size: NA; d_call: NA; v_call: TRBV29-1; cdr3_aa: CSVGTVNTEAFF; cdr3_nt: TGCAGCGTTGGGACAGTGAACACTGAAGCTTTCTTT
j_call: TRBJ1-2; cdr3_length: 14; clone_size: few; d_call: TRBD1; v_call: TRBV7-9; cdr3_aa: CASSLGQDEDGYTF; cdr3_nt: TGTGCCAGCAGCCTCGGACAGGACGAAGACGGCTACACCTTC
j_call: TRBJ1-1; cdr3_length: 19; clone_size: NA; d_call: NA; v_call: TRBV19; cdr3_aa: CASSDSYRTLKDTNTEAFF; cdr3_nt: TGTGCCAGTAGTGATTCGTATCGGACACTGAAAGATACGAACACTGAAGCTTTCTTT
j_call: TRBJ2-7; cdr3_length: 16; clone_size: NA; d_call: TRBD1; v_call: TRBV9; cdr3_aa: CASSVGPGQGTYEQYF; cdr3_nt: TGTGCCAGCAGCGTAGGCCCGGGACAGGGGACCTACGAGCAGTACTTC
j_call: TRBJ2-3; cdr3_length: 14; clone_size: NA; d_call: NA; v_call: TRBV29-1; cdr3_aa: CSVGRGPPSDTQYF; cdr3_nt: TGCAGCGTTGGGCGGGGGCCCCCATCCGATACGCAGTATTTT
j_call: TRBJ2-1; cdr3_length: 15; clone_size: once; d_call: NA; v_call: TRBV5-1; cdr3_aa: CASSLGKWGLNEQFF; cdr3_nt: TGCGCCAGCAGCTTAGGCAAGTGGGGCCTCAATGAGCAGTTCTTC
j_call: TRBJ2-5; cdr3_length: 14; clone_size: NA; d_call: NA; v_call: TRBV7-2; cdr3_aa: CASSLAGGQETQYF; cdr3_nt: TGTGCCAGCAGCTTAGCGGGGGGGCAGGAGACCCAGTACTTC